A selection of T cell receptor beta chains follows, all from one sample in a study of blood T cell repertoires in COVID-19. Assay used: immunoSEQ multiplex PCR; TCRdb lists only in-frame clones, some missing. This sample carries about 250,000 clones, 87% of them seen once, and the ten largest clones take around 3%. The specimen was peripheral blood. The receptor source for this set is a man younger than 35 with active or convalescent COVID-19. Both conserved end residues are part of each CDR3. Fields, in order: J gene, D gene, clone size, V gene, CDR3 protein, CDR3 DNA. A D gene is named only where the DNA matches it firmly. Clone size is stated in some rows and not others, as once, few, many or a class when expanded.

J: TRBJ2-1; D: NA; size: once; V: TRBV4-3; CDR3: CASSLSRGYYLSNEQFF; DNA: TGCGCCAGCAGCCTCTCAAGGGGATATTACCTTAGCAATGAGCAGTTCTTC
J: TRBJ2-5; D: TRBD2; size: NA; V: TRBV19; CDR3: CASSTWGLAEETQYF; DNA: TGTGCCAGTAGTACCTGGGGACTAGCGGAAGAGACCCAGTACTTC
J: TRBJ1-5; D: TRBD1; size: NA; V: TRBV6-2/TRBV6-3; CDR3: CASSYTGDAQPQHF; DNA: TGTGCCAGCAGTTATACAGGGGATGCGCAGCCCCAGCATTTT
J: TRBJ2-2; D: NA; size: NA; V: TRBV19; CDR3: CASSMRVNTGELFF; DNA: TGTGCCAGTAGTATGAGAGTGAACACCGGGGAGCTGTTTTTT
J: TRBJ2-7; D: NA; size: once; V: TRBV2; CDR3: CAGGASEEQYF; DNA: TGTGCCGGGGGCGCGTCAGAAGAGCAGTACTTC
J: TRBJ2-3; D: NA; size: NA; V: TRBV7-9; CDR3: CASSLTSGLARGDTQYF; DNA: TGTGCCAGCAGCTTAACTTCAGGGCTAGCGCGTGGAGATACGCAGTATTTT
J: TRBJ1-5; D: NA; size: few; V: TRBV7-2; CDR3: CASSFGGVIQNQPQHF; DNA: TGTGCCAGCAGCTTTGGGGGGGTGATTCAGAATCAGCCCCAGCATTTT
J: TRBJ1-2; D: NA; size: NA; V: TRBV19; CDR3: CASSMSGLKSGYTF; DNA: TGTGCCAGTAGTATGAGCGGCCTGAAGAGTGGCTACACCTTC
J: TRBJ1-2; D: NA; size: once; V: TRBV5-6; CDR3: CASSSISRETAWGNYGYTF; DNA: TGTGCCAGCAGTTCAATCTCCCGGGAAACTGCGTGGGGTAACTATGGCTACACCTTC
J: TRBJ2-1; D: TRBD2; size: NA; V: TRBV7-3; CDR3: CASSIGLAGPYNEQFF; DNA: TGTGCCAGCAGTATAGGACTAGCGGGACCTTACAATGAGCAGTTCTTC
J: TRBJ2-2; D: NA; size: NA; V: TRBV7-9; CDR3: CASSLSAVAGENTGELFF; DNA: TGTGCCAGCAGCTTATCAGCCGTGGCAGGGGAGAACACCGGGGAGCTGTTTTTT
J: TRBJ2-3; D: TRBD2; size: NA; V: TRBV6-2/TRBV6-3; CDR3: CASSLTSGGPDTQYF; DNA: TGTGCCAGCAGTTTAACTAGCGGGGGCCCTGATACGCAGTATTTT
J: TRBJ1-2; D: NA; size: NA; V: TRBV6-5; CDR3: CASTQGSLRYTF; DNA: TGTGCCAGCACCCAGGGCTCCCTACGCTACACCTTC
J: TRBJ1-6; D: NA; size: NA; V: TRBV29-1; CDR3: CSVFRQFSGSPLHF; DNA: TGCAGCGTATTTCGACAATTCTCGGGATCACCCCTCCACTTT
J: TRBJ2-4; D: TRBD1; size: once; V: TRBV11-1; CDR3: CASSQQGARAKNIQYF; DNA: TGTGCCAGCAGCCAACAGGGGGCTAGGGCCAAAAACATTCAGTACTTC
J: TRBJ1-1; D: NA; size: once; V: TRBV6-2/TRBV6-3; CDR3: CASSSGGSEAFF; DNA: TGTGCCAGCAGTTCGGGGGGGAGTGAAGCTTTCTTT
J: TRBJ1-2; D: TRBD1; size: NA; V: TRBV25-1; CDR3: CASSGGQGVNYGYTF; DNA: TGTGCCAGCAGTGGAGGACAGGGGGTAAACTATGGCTACACCTTC
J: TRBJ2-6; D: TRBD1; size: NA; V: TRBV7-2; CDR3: CASTWTGANSGANVLTF; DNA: TGTGCCAGCACCTGGACAGGGGCTAACTCTGGGGCCAACGTCCTGACTTTC
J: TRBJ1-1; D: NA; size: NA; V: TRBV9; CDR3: CASSAQIWDTEAFF; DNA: TGTGCCAGCAGCGCACAGATTTGGGACACTGAAGCTTTCTTT
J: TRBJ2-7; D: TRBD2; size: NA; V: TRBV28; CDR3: CASSFRGLGSYEQYF; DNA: TGTGCCAGCAGTTTCCGGGGACTAGGATCTTACGAGCAGTACTTC
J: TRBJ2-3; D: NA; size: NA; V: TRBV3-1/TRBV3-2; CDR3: CASSQVGVGTDTQYF; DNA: TGTGCCAGCAGCCAAGTGGGCGTGGGCACAGATACGCAGTATTTT
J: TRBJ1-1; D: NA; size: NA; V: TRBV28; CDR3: CASSNRGYEAFF; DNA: TGTGCCAGCAGCAATCGGGGGTATGAAGCTTTCTTT
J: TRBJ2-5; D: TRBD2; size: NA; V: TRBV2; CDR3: CASSEGLPNLSIQETQYF; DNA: TGTGCCAGCAGTGAGGGACTACCTAACTTATCAATACAAGAGACCCAGTACTTC
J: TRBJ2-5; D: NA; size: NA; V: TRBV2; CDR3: CASSSTGDETQYF; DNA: TGTGCCAGCAGCTCGACAGGAGATGAGACCCAGTACTTC
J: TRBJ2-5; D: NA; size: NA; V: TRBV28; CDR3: CASSQADSTQETQYF; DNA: TGTGCCAGCAGTCAAGCCGACAGTACGCAAGAGACCCAGTACTTC
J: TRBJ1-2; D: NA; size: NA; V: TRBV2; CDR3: CASSTLGVHGYTF; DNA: TGTGCCAGCAGTACTCTGGGAGTGCACGGCTACACCTTC
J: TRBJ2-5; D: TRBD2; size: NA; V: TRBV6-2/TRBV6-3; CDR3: CASSSIAGSPGETQYF; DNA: TGTGCCAGCAGTTCGATAGCGGGGAGCCCAGGAGAGACCCAGTACTTC
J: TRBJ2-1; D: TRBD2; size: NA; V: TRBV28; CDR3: CASSFLAGEGSYNEQFF; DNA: TGTGCCAGCAGTTTCCTAGCGGGAGAGGGATCCTACAATGAGCAGTTCTTC
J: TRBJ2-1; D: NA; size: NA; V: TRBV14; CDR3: CASSQVLARAEQFF; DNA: TGTGCCAGCAGCCAAGTTCTAGCCCGGGCGGAGCAGTTCTTC
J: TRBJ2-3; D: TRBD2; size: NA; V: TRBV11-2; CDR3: CASSLGASGRADTQYF; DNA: TGTGCCAGCAGCTTAGGGGCAAGCGGGAGGGCAGATACGCAGTATTTT
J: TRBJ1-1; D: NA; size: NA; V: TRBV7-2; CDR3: CASRTTARSEAFF; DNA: TGTGCCAGCAGAACGACAGCCCGCTCTGAAGCTTTCTTT
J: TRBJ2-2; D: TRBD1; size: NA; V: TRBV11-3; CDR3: CASRRTGGGTGELFF; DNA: TGTGCCAGCAGGCGGACAGGGGGCGGCACCGGGGAGCTGTTTTTT
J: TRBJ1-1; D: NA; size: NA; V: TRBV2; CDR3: CASSEGRMNTEAFF; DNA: TGTGCCAGCAGTGAAGGGCGGATGAACACTGAAGCTTTCTTT
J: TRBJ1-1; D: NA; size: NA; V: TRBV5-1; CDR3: CASSLAQGLHTEAFF; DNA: TGCGCCAGCAGCTTGGCACAGGGCCTGCACACTGAAGCTTTCTTT
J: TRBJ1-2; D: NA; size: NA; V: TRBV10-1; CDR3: CASIDRLYYGYTF; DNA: TGCGCCAGCATAGACAGGCTCTACTATGGCTACACCTTC
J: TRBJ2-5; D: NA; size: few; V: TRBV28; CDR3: CASCYGRQETQYF; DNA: TGTGCCTCCTGCTATGGGAGACAAGAGACCCAGTACTTC
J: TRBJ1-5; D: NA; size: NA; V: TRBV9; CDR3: CASSVDRNLGDQPQHF; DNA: TGTGCCAGCAGCGTTGACAGAAACCTTGGGGATCAGCCCCAGCATTTT
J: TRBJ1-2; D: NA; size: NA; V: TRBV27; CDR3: CASSINSGVYGYTF; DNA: TGTGCCAGCAGTATAAACTCGGGGGTCTATGGCTACACCTTC
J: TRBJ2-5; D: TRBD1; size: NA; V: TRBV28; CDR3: CASSLGTGGGETQYF; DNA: TGTGCCAGCAGTTTAGGGACAGGGGGCGGTGAGACCCAGTACTTC
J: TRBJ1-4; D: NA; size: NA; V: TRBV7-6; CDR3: CASSLVARSSPTTNEKLFF; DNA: TGTGCCAGCAGCTTAGTGGCTAGGAGCAGCCCGACAACTAATGAAAAACTGTTTTTT
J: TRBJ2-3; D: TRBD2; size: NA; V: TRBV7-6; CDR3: CASSLVGQAGVRDTQYF; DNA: TGTGCCAGCAGCTTAGTGGGGCAAGCGGGAGTCAGAGATACGCAGTATTTT
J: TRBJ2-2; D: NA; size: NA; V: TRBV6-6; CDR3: CASSTGVTGELFF; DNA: TGTGCCAGCAGTACAGGAGTTACCGGGGAGCTGTTTTTT